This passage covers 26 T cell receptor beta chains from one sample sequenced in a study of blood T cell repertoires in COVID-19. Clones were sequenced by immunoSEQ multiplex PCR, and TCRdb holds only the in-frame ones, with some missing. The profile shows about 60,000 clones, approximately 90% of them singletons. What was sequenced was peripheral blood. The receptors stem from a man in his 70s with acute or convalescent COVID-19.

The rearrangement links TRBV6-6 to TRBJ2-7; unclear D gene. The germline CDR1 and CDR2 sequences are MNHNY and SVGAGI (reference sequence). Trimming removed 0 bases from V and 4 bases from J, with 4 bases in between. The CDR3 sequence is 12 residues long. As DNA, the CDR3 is TGTGCCAGCAGTTACTCGAGATACGAGCAGTACTTC. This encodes CASSYSRYEQYF.

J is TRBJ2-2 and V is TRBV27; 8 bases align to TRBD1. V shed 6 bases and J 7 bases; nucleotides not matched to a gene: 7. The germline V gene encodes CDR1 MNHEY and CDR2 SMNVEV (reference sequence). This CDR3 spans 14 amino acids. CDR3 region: CASSFRGLGGELFF. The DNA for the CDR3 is TGTGCCAGCAGCTTCAGGGGGCTTGGCGGGGAGCTGTTTTTT.

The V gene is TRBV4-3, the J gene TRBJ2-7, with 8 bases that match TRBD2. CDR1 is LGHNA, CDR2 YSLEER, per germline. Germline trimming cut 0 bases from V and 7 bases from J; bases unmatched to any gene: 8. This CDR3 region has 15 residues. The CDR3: CASSQDLGGGGEQYF. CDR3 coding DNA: TGCGCCAGCAGCCAAGATTTGGGCGGCGGGGGGGAGCAGTACTTC.

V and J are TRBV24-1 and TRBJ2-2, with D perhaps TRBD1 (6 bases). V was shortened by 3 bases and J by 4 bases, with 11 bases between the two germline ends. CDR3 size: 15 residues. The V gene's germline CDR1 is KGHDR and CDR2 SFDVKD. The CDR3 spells CATSDDRDTTGELFF. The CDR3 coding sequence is TGTGCCACCAGTGATGACCGGGACACCACCGGGGAGCTGTTTTTT.

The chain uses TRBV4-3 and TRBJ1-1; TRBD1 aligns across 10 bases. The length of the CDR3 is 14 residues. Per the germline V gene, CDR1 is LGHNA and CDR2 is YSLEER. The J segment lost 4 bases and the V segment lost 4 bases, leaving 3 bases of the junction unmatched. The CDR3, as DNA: TGCGCCAGCAGCCCCCGGACAGGGGGCACTGAAGCTTTCTTT. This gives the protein CASSPRTGGTEAFF.

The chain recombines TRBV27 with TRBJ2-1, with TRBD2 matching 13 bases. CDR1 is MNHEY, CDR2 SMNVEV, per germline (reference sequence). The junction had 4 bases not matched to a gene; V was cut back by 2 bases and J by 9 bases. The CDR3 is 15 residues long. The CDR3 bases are TGTGCCAGCAGTTTAAGACTAGCGGGGGGTTTTGAGCAGTTCTTC. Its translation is CASSLRLAGGFEQFF.

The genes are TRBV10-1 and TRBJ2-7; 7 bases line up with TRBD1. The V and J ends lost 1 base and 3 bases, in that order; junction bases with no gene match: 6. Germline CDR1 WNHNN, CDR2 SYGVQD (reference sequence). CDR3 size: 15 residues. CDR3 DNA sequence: TGCGCCAGCAGTGAGTTACGACAGGGTCACTACGAGCAGTACTTC. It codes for CASSELRQGHYEQYF.

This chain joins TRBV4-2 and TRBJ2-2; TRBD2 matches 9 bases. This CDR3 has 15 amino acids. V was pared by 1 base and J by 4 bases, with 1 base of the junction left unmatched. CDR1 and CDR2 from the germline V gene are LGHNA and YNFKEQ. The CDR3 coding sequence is TGTGCCAGCAGCCAAGCAGCGGGGGGCACCGGGGAGCTGTTTTTT. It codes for CASSQAAGGTGELFF.

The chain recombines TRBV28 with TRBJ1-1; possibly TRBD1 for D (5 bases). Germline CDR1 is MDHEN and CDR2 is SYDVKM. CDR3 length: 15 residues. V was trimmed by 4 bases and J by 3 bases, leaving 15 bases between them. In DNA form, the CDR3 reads TGTGCCAGCAGTTCCTCTTCCAGGGCGGACACTGAAGCTTTCTTT. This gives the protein CASSSSSRADTEAFF.

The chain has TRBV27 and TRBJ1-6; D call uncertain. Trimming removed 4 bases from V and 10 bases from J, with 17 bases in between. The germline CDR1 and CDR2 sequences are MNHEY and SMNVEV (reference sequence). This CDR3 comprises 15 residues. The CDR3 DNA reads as TGTGCCAGCAGTTACGGGAGAGGTGCCTTCTCACCCCTCCACTTT. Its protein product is CASSYGRGAFSPLHF.

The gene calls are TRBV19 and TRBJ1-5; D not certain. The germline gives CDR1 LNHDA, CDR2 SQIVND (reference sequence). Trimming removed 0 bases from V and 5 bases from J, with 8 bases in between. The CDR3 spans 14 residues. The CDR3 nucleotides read TGTGCCAGTAGTATAGAGGCGGTACATCAGCCCCAGCATTTT. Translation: CASSIEAVHQPQHF.

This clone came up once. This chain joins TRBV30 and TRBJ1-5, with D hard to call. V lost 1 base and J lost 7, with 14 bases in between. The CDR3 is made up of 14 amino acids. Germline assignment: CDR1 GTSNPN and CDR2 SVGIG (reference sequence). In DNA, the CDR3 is TGTGCCTGGAGTGGAGGAGGGAAGAGACAGCCCCAGCATTTT. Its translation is CAWSGGGKRQPQHF.

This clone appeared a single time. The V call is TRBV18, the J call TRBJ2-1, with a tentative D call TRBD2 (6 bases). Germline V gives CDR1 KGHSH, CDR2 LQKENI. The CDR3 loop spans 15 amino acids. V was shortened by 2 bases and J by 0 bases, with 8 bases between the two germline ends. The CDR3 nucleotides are TGTGCCAGCTCACCAGGAGGGAGCTCCTACAATGAGCAGTTCTTC. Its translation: CASSPGGSSYNEQFF.

The CDR3 sequence: CASRTGTVNTGELFF. The CDR3 coding sequence is TGTGCCAGTAGGACCGGGACAGTGAACACCGGGGAGCTGTTTTTT. The chain recombines TRBV19 with TRBJ2-2, with 7 nucleotides matching TRBD1. The germline gives CDR1 LNHDA, CDR2 SQIVND (reference sequence). The V segment lost 6 bases and the J segment 1 base; nucleotides outside the gene matches: 5. CDR3 length: 15 amino acids.

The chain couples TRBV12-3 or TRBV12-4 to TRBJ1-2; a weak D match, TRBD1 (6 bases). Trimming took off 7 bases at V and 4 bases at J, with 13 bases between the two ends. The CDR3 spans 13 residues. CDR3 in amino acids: CASNPGESYGYTF. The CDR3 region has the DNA TGTGCCAGCAACCCAGGGGAGTCCTATGGCTACACCTTC.

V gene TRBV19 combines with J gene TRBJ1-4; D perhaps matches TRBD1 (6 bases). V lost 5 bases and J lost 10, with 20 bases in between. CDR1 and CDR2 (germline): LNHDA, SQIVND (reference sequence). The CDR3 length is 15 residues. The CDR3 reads CASSLGDTYGGKLFF. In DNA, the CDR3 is TGTGCCAGTAGTTTAGGGGACACCTATGGAGGAAAACTGTTTTTT. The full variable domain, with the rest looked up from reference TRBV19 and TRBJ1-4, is DGGITQSPKYLFRKEGQNVTLSCEQNLNHDAMYWYRQDPGQGLRLIYYSQIVNDFQKGDIAEGYSVSREKKESFPLTVTSAQKNPTAFYLCASSLGDTYGGKLFFGSGTQLSVL.

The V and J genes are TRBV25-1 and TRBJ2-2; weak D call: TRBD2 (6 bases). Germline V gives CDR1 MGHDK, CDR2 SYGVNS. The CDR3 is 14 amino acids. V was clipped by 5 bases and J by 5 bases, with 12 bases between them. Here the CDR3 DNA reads TGTGCCAGCAGTAACTTACGGGGGACCGGGGAGCTGTTTTTT. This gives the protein CASSNLRGTGELFF.

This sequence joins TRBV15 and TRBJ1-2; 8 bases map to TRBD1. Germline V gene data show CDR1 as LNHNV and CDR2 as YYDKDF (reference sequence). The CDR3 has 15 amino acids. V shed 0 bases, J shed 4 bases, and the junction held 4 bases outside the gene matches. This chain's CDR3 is CATSRDRGRGYGYTF. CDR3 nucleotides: TGTGCCACCAGCAGAGACAGGGGGCGAGGCTATGGCTACACCTTC. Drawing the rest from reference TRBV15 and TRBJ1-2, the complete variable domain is DAMVIQNPRYQVTQFGKPVTLSCSQTLNHNVMYWYQQKSSQAPKLLFHYYDKDFNNEADTPDNFQSRRPNTSFCFLDIRSPGLGDTAMYLCATSRDRGRGYGYTFGSGTRLTVV.

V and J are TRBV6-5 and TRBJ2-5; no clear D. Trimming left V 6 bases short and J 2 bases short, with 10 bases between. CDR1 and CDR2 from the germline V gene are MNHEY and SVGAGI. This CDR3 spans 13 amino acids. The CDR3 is CASRISRQETQYF. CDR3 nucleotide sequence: TGTGCCAGCAGGATCTCGAGGCAAGAGACCCAGTACTTC.

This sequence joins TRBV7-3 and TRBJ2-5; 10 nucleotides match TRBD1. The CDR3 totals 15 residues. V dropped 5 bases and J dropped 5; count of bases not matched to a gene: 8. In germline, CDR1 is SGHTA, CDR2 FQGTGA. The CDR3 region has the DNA TGTGCCAGCAGCCCCCGACAGGGGGCATGGGAGACCCAGTACTTC. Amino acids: CASSPRQGAWETQYF.

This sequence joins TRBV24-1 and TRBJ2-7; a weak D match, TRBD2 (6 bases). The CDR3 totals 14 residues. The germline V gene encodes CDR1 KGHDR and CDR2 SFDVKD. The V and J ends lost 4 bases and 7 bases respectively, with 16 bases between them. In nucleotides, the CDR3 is TGTGCCACCAGTGAGGTCGACTGGGGGGTGGAGCAGTACTTC. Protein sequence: CATSEVDWGVEQYF.

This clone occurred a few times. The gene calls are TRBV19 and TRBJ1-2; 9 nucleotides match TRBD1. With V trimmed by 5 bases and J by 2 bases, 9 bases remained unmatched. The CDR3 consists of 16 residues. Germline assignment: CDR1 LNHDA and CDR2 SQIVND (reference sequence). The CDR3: CASSSGQGANNYGYTF. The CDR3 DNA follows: TGTGCCAGTAGTTCGGGACAGGGCGCGAACAACTATGGCTACACCTTC.

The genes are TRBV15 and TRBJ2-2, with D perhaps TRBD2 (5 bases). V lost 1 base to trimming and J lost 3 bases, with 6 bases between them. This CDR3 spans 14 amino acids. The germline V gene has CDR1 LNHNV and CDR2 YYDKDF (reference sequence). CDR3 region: CATSRVRDTGELFF. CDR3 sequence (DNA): TGTGCCACCAGCAGAGTGAGGGACACCGGGGAGCTGTTTTTT.

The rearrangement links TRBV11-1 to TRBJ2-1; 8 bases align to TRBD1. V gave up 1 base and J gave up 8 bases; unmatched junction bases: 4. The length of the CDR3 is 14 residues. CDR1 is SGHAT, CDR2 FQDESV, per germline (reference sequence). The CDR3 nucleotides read TGTGCCAGCAGCTTAGGGGACAGGTTGGATGAGCAGTTCTTC. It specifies CASSLGDRLDEQFF.

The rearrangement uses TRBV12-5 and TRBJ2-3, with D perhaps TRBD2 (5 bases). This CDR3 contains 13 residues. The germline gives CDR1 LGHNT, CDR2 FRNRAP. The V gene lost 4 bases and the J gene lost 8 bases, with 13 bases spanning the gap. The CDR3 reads CASGSFTGGTQYF. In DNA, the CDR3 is TGTGCTAGTGGTTCATTTACCGGAGGTACGCAGTATTTT.

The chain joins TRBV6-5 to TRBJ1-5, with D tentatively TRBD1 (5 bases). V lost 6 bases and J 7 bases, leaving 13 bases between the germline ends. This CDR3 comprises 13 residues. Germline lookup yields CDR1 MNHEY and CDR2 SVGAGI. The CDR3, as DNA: TGTGCCAGCAGGCCCCCAGGGAAACAGCCCCAGCATTTT. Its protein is CASRPPGKQPQHF.